The clone carrying this T cell receptor (beta chain) was counted at least ten times. Its antigen remains unidentified. Germline DNA was also extracted, while the blood RNA originated from unsorted whole blood. The CDR3 length is 15 residues. V lost 3 bases and J lost 0, with 8 bases in between. The germline V gene has CDR1 LGHNA and CDR2 YSLEER. This entry comes from a study of tumor-infiltrating lymphocytes in primary liver carcinoma. About the research overall: Spanning 4.2 to 10 cm, the tumors were T1-T3 N0M0. Read depth, roughly 3.65 to 7.13 million productive TCRbeta reads, did not differ significantly between tissues.

The authors made TCR beta cDNA from around 500 ng total RNA with a constant-region primer. Slightly modified ARM-PCR with three nested multiplex PCR rounds yielded TCR beta libraries. Two initial PCR rounds of around 9 cycles each paired TRBV1-TRBV30 forward primers with a C-beta reverse primer. In TCRdb, the multiplex PCR reads were re-called with MiXCR into one record per CDR3 protein. The sample includes fewer than 350,000 distinct CDR3 sequences, about 60% of them seen just once. Regarding the study as a whole: CD4+ and CD8+ repertoires could not be compared in these unsorted bulk samples.

The TCR originated in a man in his forties or fifties with primary liver carcinoma and hepatitis B virus infection. The chain links TRBV4-3 to TRBJ2-2; D is ambiguous. The sequencing sample was made of peripheral blood. The CDR3 DNA follows: TGCGCCAGCAGCCAGGGCCCGACGAACACCGGGGAGCTGTTTTTT. This sequence encodes CASSQGPTNTGELFF.